Following are 2 T cell receptor beta chains from one sample sequenced in a study of shared clonotypes between healthy human individuals. Profiling relied on immunoSEQ multiplex PCR, and the TCRdb table lists in-frame clones only, not all of them. The sample records fewer than 3 million clones, 85% to 95% being singletons. The sequencing sample was made of naive CD4+ T cells from PBMCs. Subset of the sample: CD45RA+ positively selected. These receptors originate from a man aged 18-30 years in good health. Some clones in this sample may be carry-over from other donors' samples.

The count of this clone is one. The J gene is TRBJ2-2, the V gene TRBV5-1; TRBD1 or TRBD2 may be the D gene (5 bases each). This CDR3 region has 13 residues. Germline V lookup: CDR1 SGHRS, CDR2 YFSETQ. The V end lost 3 bases, the J end lost 8 bases, and 11 bases lay between the germline ends. For the CDR3, the DNA is TGCGCCAGCAGCTCCCGAGGGGTGGGGGAGCTGTTTTTT. Translation gives CASSSRGVGELFF.

In nucleotides, the CDR3 is TGTGCCAGCACCCTTACGCTGAACACTGAAGCTTTCTTT. Amino acids: CASTLTLNTEAFF. The chain is built from TRBV7-8 and TRBJ1-1; no reliable D call. The V and J ends lost 7 bases and 0 bases respectively, with 9 bases between them. The CDR3 contains 13 residues. Germline-derived CDR1 and CDR2 are SGHVS and FQNEAQ.